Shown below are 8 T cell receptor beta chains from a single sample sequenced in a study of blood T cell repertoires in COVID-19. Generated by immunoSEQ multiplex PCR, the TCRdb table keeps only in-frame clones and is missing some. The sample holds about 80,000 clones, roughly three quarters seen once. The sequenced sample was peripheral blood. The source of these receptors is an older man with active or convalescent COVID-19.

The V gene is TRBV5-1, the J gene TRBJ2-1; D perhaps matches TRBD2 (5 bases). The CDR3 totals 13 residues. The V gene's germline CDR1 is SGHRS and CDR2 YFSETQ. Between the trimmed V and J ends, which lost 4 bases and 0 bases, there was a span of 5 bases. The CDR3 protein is CASSGSSYNEQFF. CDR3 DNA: TGCGCCAGCAGCGGGAGCTCCTACAATGAGCAGTTCTTC.

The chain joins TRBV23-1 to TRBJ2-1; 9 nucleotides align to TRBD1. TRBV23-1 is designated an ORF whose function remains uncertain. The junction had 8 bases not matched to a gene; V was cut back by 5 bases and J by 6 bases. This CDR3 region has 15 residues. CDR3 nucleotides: TGCGCCAGCAGTACGGACAGGGGCCCGATCAATGAGCAGTTCTTC. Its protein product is CASSTDRGPINEQFF.

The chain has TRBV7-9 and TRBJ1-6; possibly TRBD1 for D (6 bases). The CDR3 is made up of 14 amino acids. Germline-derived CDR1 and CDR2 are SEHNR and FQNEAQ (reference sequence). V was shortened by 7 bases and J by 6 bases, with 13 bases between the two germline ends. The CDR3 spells CASKTGNPNSPLHF. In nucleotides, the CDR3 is TGTGCCAGCAAAACAGGGAACCCTAATTCACCCCTCCACTTT.

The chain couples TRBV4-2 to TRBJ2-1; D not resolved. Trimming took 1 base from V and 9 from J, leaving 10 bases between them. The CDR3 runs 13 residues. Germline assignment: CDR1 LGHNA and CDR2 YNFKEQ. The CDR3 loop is CASSQVAEFEQFF. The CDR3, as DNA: TGTGCCAGCAGCCAAGTTGCAGAATTTGAGCAGTTCTTC.

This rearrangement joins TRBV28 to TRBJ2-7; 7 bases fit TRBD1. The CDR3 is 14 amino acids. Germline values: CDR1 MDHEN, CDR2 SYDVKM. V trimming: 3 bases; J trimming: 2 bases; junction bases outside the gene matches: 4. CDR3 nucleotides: TGTGCCAGCAGTTTGACAGGGTACGCCTACGAGCAGTACTTC. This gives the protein CASSLTGYAYEQYF.

The DNA for the CDR3 is TGTGCCAGCAGCCAGACCCCTGGTGTGCGGGGGGTTAAGGCAGATACGCAGTATTTT. Translation: CASSQTPGVRGVKADTQYF. The genes are TRBV3-1 (or the pseudogene TRBV3-2) and TRBJ2-3; 8 positions agree with TRBD2. The V gene's germline CDR1 is LGHDT and CDR2 YNNKEL (reference sequence). Germline trimming cut 3 bases from V and 4 bases from J; bases unmatched to any gene: 18. This CDR3 spans 19 amino acids.

CDR3: CSARAGGRRETQYF. CDR3 in DNA: TGCAGCGCCCGAGCGGGGGGTCGAAGGGAGACCCAGTACTTC. The chain has TRBV29-1 and TRBJ2-5; 9 positions agree with TRBD2. Germline assignment: CDR1 SQVTM and CDR2 ANQGSEA. The J segment lost 5 bases and the V segment lost 7 bases, leaving 11 bases of the junction unmatched. The CDR3 extends over 14 amino acids.

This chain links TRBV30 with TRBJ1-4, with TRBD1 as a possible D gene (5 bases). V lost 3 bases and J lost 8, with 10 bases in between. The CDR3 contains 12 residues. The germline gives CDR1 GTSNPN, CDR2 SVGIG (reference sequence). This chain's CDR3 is CAWSGGSEKLFF. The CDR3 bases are TGTGCCTGGAGCGGGGGGAGCGAAAAACTGTTTTTT. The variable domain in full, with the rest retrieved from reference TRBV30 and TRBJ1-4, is SQTIHQWPATLVQPVGSPLSLECTVEGTSNPNLYWYRQAAGRGLQLLFYSVGIGQISSEVPQNLSASRPQDRQFILSSKKLLLSDSGFYLCAWSGGSEKLFFGSGTQLSVL.